The 6 T cell receptor beta chains listed next were all sequenced from one sample in a study of T cells in Graves' hyperthyroidism and ophthalmopathy. There were TCR beta CDR3 regions amplified from RNA transcripts. The TCR CDR3 first-round RT-PCR relied on the HTBI primer set. TCRdb re-called the multiplex PCR reads through MiXCR, storing one row per CDR3 protein. The table lists about 300,000 distinct CDR3 sequences, approximately 12% of them singletons, with roughly 8% in the top ten. The specimen sequenced was blood. All receptors derive from a woman aged 25 to 39 with Graves' hyperthyroidism that later progressed to Graves' ophthalmopathy.

The chain couples TRBV28 to TRBJ2-7; possible D gene TRBD2, 6 bases. Germline V gene data show CDR1 as MDHEN and CDR2 as SYDVKM. V shed 6 bases and J shed 3 bases, with 12 bases lying between them. This CDR3 spans 13 amino acids. The chain's CDR3 is CASRPPGVYEQYF. CDR3 sequence (DNA): TGTGCCAGCAGGCCCCCGGGGGTCTACGAGCAGTACTTC.

In its sample, this clonotype was seen many times. Here the CDR3 reads CASSSGQTYYEQYF. As DNA, the CDR3 is TGCGCCAGCAGCTCGGGACAGACATACTACGAGCAGTACTTC. The chain is built from TRBV4-1 and TRBJ2-7; 7 bases map to TRBD1. CDR1 and CDR2 (germline): MGHRA, YSYEKL. The CDR3 spans 14 residues. J gave up 3 bases and V 5 bases, and 7 bases lay outside the gene matches.

The table lists this clonotype with many counts. The gene calls are TRBV7-2 and TRBJ2-5, with TRBD2 matching 12 bases. Per germline, CDR1 SGHTA and CDR2 FQGNSA. Losses at the gene ends were 1 base for V and 4 bases for J; bases not matched to a gene: 7. This CDR3 is built from 17 residues. The CDR3 DNA sequence: TGTGCCAGCAGCTTAGTCCTAGCGGGAGGGCTGGGAGAGACCCAGTACTTC. Its protein is CASSLVLAGGLGETQYF.

This clonotype was observed a handful of times. This sequence joins TRBV7-8 and TRBJ2-1, with 7 positions matching TRBD2. The junction had 11 bases not matched to a gene; V was cut back by 4 bases and J by 14 bases. This CDR3 spans 13 amino acids. Germline V gene data show CDR1 as SGHVS and CDR2 as FQNEAQ. The CDR3 is CASSSRTGGSKFF. Here the CDR3 DNA reads TGTGCCAGCAGCTCCCGGACTGGCGGGAGTAAGTTCTTC. Using reference TRBV7-8 and TRBJ2-1 for the parts outside the CDR3, the full variable domain is GAGVSQSPRYKVAKRGQDVALRCDPISGHVSLFWYQQALGQGPEFLTYFQNEAQLDKSGLPSDRFFAERPEGSVSTLKIQRTQQEDSAVYLCASSSRTGGSKFFGPGTRLTVL.

CDR3 residues: CASNRTLIGDQPQHF. The CDR3 nucleotides are TGTGCCAGCAATCGGACCCTAATAGGGGATCAGCCCCAGCATTTT. The rearrangement links TRBV12-3 or TRBV12-4 to TRBJ1-5; D is possibly TRBD1 (5 bases). V was clipped by 7 bases and J by 5 bases, with 18 bases between them. The CDR3 loop spans 15 amino acids.

This clonotype has at least ten counts. CDR3 amino acids: CASTGFENIQYF. CDR3 bases: TGTGCCAGCACGGGCTTCGAAAACATTCAGTACTTC. The chain carries TRBV6-2 or TRBV6-3 and TRBJ2-4, with D hard to call. CDR1 and CDR2 (germline): MNHEY, SVGEGT. V was shortened by 7 bases and J by 5 bases, with 9 bases between the two germline ends. CDR3 length equals 12 residues.